Presented here are 7 T cell receptor beta chains from one specimen sequenced in a study of blood T cell repertoires in COVID-19. Repertoires were generated with immunoSEQ multiplex PCR, while TCRdb's copy carries only in-frame clones and drops some. The sample includes 150,000 to 200,000 clones, roughly four fifths of them seen just once. Source material: peripheral blood. The source of these receptors is a woman aged 70 to 79 with COVID-19, enrolled during active disease.

The genes are TRBV7-9 and TRBJ2-2, with 7 bases matching TRBD2. This CDR3 is 14 amino acids long. The germline V gene has CDR1 SEHNR and CDR2 FQNEAQ (reference sequence). V gave up 7 bases and J gave up 4 bases; unmatched junction bases: 6. In DNA, the CDR3 is TGTGCCAGCACCAAAGGGGAGGGCACCGGGGAGCTGTTTTTT. Translated: CASTKGEGTGELFF.

V and J are TRBV5-1 and TRBJ2-3; 12 bases are shared with TRBD2. The CDR3 is 16 amino acids. Germline values: CDR1 SGHRS, CDR2 YFSETQ. J gave up 2 bases and V 0 bases, and 1 base lay outside the gene matches. CDR3 nucleotides: TGCGCCAGCAGCTTGGGGACTAGCGGGACCACAGATACGCAGTATTTT. This codes for CASSLGTSGTTDTQYF.

The chain combines TRBV6-5 with TRBJ1-2, with 8 bases lining up with TRBD1. This CDR3 is built from 13 residues. From germline, CDR1 is MNHEY and CDR2 SVGAGI. Trimming removed 6 bases from V and 4 bases from J; junction bases left unmatched: 4. The CDR3 here is CASRMTGVYGYTF. In DNA form, the CDR3 reads TGTGCCAGCAGGATGACAGGGGTCTATGGCTACACCTTC.

Many counts were recorded for this clone. The CDR3 DNA reads TGTGCCAGCAGCGTAAGCGGGAGGACTGGGACCCAGTACTTC. Residues: CASSVSGRTGTQYF. The chain recombines TRBV9 with TRBJ2-5, with 9 positions matching TRBD2. Trimming took 1 base from V and 7 from J; bases not matched to a gene: 5. There are 14 residues in the CDR3. The germline CDR1 and CDR2 sequences are SGDLS and YYNGEE.

The chain links TRBV7-8 to TRBJ2-1, with TRBD2 as a possible D gene (7 bases). Germline values: CDR1 SGHVS, CDR2 FQNEAQ. This CDR3 spans 17 amino acids. V lost 1 base to trimming and J lost 2 bases, with 15 bases between them. The CDR3 bases are TGTGCCAGCAGCTTAGGTGGTGGGGGGGCCCCCTACAATGAGCAGTTCTTC. Encoded protein: CASSLGGGGAPYNEQFF.

The V call is TRBV11-3, the J call TRBJ2-3; D might be TRBD1 (6 bases). This CDR3 spans 15 amino acids. The germline V and J ends were trimmed by 5 bases and 4 bases, with 16 bases remaining between them. Germline values: CDR1 SGHNT, CDR2 YENEEA. The CDR3 coding sequence is TGTGCCAGCAGCCTCGATGGCAAGGGGGCAGATACGCAGTATTTT. Encoded protein: CASSLDGKGADTQYF.

J is TRBJ2-7 and V is TRBV11-3; 10 bases are a match to TRBD1. Trimming removed 4 bases from V and 2 bases from J; junction bases left unmatched: 5. CDR1 and CDR2 from the germline V gene are SGHNT and YENEEA. The CDR3 is 15 amino acids. This CDR3 reads CASSSRDRGTYEQYF. The CDR3 DNA is TGTGCCAGCAGCTCCCGGGACAGGGGTACCTACGAGCAGTACTTC.